Listed below are T cell receptor beta chains from one sample, sequenced in a study of post-analysis software for immune sequencing data. TCRdb ran MiXCR on the PCR reads and lists one entry per CDR3 protein. The sample contains roughly 670,000 distinct CDR3 sequences, about 60% of which appear only once. The specimen sequenced was blood. All receptors derive from a girl aged 2 to 10 with multiple sclerosis. The CDR3 runs from the conserved cysteine through the conserved F or W. D genes are given only for firm matches. Size values are once, few and many counts, or a class for expanded clones, and some rows have none.

d_gene: TRBD2; abundance: -; v_gene: TRBV20-1; j_gene: TRBJ2-3; CDR3nt: TGCAGTGCGCTACTAGCGGGAGGGCCGCGCACAGATACGCAGTATTTT; CDR3aa: CSALLAGGPRTDTQYF
d_gene: -; abundance: -; v_gene: TRBV27; j_gene: TRBJ2-7; CDR3nt: TGTGCTAGCAGGAACACCTGCGAGCAGTACTTC; CDR3aa: CASRNTCEQYF
d_gene: TRBD2; abundance: -; v_gene: TRBV6-1; j_gene: TRBJ2-3; CDR3nt: TGTGCCAGCAGTGGAGGCGGGGGGACGTGGACAGATACGCAGTATTTT; CDR3aa: CASSGGGGTWTDTQYF
d_gene: -; abundance: few; v_gene: TRBV6-5; j_gene: TRBJ1-1; CDR3nt: TGTGCCAGCAGTTACCCTTCCGATACGGGGGGCACTGAAGCTTTCTTT; CDR3aa: CASSYPSDTGGTEAFF
d_gene: -; abundance: few; v_gene: TRBV29-1; j_gene: TRBJ2-7; CDR3nt: TGCAGCGTTGAAGGTGAGACGTCCTACGAGCAGTACTTC; CDR3aa: CSVEGETSYEQYF
d_gene: -; abundance: -; v_gene: TRBV27; j_gene: TRBJ1-1; CDR3nt: TGTGCCAGCAGTATACAGCGGAACACTGAAGCTTTCTTT; CDR3aa: CASSIQRNTEAFF
d_gene: TRBD2; abundance: -; v_gene: TRBV15; j_gene: TRBJ2-7; CDR3nt: TGTGCCACCAGCAGCCTGACCGGGACTAGCGGCTACGAGCAGTACTTC; CDR3aa: CATSSLTGTSGYEQYF
d_gene: -; abundance: few; v_gene: TRBV20-1; j_gene: TRBJ2-5; CDR3nt: TGCAGTGCTAGACGAGAGGAGACCCAGTACTTC; CDR3aa: CSARREETQYF
d_gene: -; abundance: -; v_gene: TRBV4-1; j_gene: TRBJ2-1; CDR3nt: TGCGCCAGCAGCCAGGAAAGGCTAGCACAAGTAGGTGAGCAGTTCTTC; CDR3aa: CASSQERLAQVGEQFF
d_gene: -; abundance: -; v_gene: TRBV29-1; j_gene: TRBJ1-2; CDR3nt: TGCAGCGTTGGGACTATGTCGGCACCTTACTATGGCTACACCTTC; CDR3aa: CSVGTMSAPYYGYTF
d_gene: TRBD1; abundance: -; v_gene: TRBV6-5; j_gene: TRBJ1-2; CDR3nt: TGTGCCAGCAGTTACTGGGGACAGGGGGGGACTGGGTATGGCTACACCTTC; CDR3aa: CASSYWGQGGTGYGYTF
d_gene: -; abundance: -; v_gene: TRBV6-5; j_gene: TRBJ1-4; CDR3nt: TGTGCCAGCAGTTACAGGCGTGGCAGGGACGAAAAACTGTTTTTT; CDR3aa: CASSYRRGRDEKLFF
d_gene: -; abundance: -; v_gene: TRBV29-1; j_gene: TRBJ1-2; CDR3nt: TGCAGCGTCCAGGGACCCCGTAACTATGGCTACACCTTC; CDR3aa: CSVQGPRNYGYTF
d_gene: -; abundance: -; v_gene: TRBV20-1; j_gene: TRBJ2-1; CDR3nt: TGCAGTGCTTACCACGATCTTAGCGGAAGCTCCTACAATGAGCAGTTCTTC; CDR3aa: CSAYHDLSGSSYNEQFF
d_gene: -; abundance: -; v_gene: TRBV7-2; j_gene: TRBJ1-1; CDR3nt: TGTGCCAGCAGCCCGACAAATACGGGGAACACTGAAGCTTTCTTT; CDR3aa: CASSPTNTGNTEAFF
d_gene: TRBD1; abundance: -; v_gene: TRBV29-1; j_gene: TRBJ2-1; CDR3nt: TGCAGCGTTGAAGACAGGGGGTACAACAATGAGCAGTTCTTC; CDR3aa: CSVEDRGYNNEQFF
d_gene: -; abundance: few; v_gene: TRBV12-3/TRBV12-4; j_gene: TRBJ1-5; CDR3nt: TGTGCCAGCAGCCTCTCCAGAGCGCGTTTGCCCCAGCATTTT; CDR3aa: CASSLSRARLPQHF
d_gene: -; abundance: -; v_gene: TRBV28; j_gene: TRBJ2-3; CDR3nt: TGTGCCAGCACCATAGCGGCCCCTCGCACAGATACGCAGTATTTT; CDR3aa: CASTIAAPRTDTQYF
d_gene: -; abundance: -; v_gene: TRBV4-3; j_gene: TRBJ2-7; CDR3nt: TGCGCCAGCAGCCAAGCGCGCGGGCTTTACGAGCAGTACTTC; CDR3aa: CASSQARGLYEQYF
d_gene: -; abundance: -; v_gene: TRBV7-9; j_gene: TRBJ2-3; CDR3nt: TGTGCCAGCAGCTTAACGCTAGCCGATATAGCAGATACGCAGTATTTT; CDR3aa: CASSLTLADIADTQYF
d_gene: TRBD1; abundance: -; v_gene: TRBV12-3/TRBV12-4; j_gene: TRBJ1-2; CDR3nt: TGTGCCAGCAGTGGGGACAGATTCTATGGCTACACCTTC; CDR3aa: CASSGDRFYGYTF
d_gene: -; abundance: -; v_gene: TRBV5-1; j_gene: TRBJ2-3; CDR3nt: TGCGCCAGCAGCTTGGCCAGTAACGGGGAGACAGATACGCAGTATTTT; CDR3aa: CASSLASNGETDTQYF